A single sample gave rise to the 10 T cell receptor beta chains below, sequenced in a study of early T cells in non-severe SARS-CoV-2 infection. A single record per CDR3 protein comes from TCRdb applying MiXCR to the 5' RACE reads. The sample includes 52,000 or so distinct CDR3 sequences, approximately 12% of them seen just once. The sequenced sample consisted of whole blood. All receptors derive from an adult who was a healthcare worker with PCR-confirmed SARS-CoV-2 infection or an uninfected control (not recorded which).

CDR3 in amino acids: CASSPHLPDGEQYF. The CDR3 DNA reads as TGTGCCAGCAGTCCCCATCTTCCCGACGGCGAGCAGTACTTC. J is TRBJ2-7 and V is TRBV6-5; D is undetermined. Trimming stripped 5 bases from V and 6 bases from J, with 17 bases between. This CDR3 has 14 residues. Germline V CDR1 and CDR2: MNHEY, SVGAGI.

This clonotype was detected many times. The chain combines TRBV7-3 with TRBJ2-1; 8 bases align to TRBD2. CDR3 length: 14 residues. Germline V gene lookup returns CDR1 SGHTA and CDR2 FQGTGA. Trimming at V came to 5 bases and at J to 4 bases, leaving 4 bases not matched to a gene. The chain's CDR3 is CASSERGSYNEQFF. CDR3 in DNA: TGTGCCAGCAGCGAGCGGGGGTCTTACAATGAGCAGTTCTTC. The variable domain in full, with the rest retrieved from reference TRBV7-3 and TRBJ2-1, is GAGVSQTPSNKVTEKGKYVELRCDPISGHTALYWYRQSLGQGPEFLIYFQGTGAADDSGLPNDRFFAVRPEGSVSTLKIQRTERGDSAVYLCASSERGSYNEQFFGPGTRLTVL.

This clonotype has more than one count but fewer than ten. The chain combines TRBV20-1 with TRBJ1-5; D is undetermined. Germline V gives CDR1 DFQATT, CDR2 SNEGSKA (reference sequence). Trimming pared 2 bases from V and 3 bases from J, leaving 17 bases between. The CDR3 has 16 residues. Written as DNA, the CDR3 is TGCAGTGCTAGACTCGCGACGCCCGAAACCAATCAGCCCCAGCATTTT. Protein product: CSARLATPETNQPQHF.

This clonotype was seen more than once but under ten times. The chain is built from TRBV27 and TRBJ2-1; D is undetermined. Per germline, CDR1 MNHEY and CDR2 SMNVEV (reference sequence). V was trimmed by 5 bases and J by 6 bases, leaving 11 bases between them. The CDR3 is 13 residues long. CDR3 residues: CASSITGPNEQFF. CDR3 DNA sequence: TGTGCCAGCAGTATTACGGGCCCCAATGAGCAGTTCTTC.

This clonotype was recorded a few times. In nucleotides, the CDR3 is TGTGCCAGTAGTATCGGCCCCGCAACTAATGAAAAACTGTTTTTT. Translated, it gives CASSIGPATNEKLFF. The chain carries TRBV19 and TRBJ1-4; no firm D call. The CDR3 extends over 15 amino acids. V lost 3 bases and J 0 bases, leaving 8 bases between the germline ends. Looked up from germline, CDR1 is LNHDA and CDR2 is SQIVND (reference sequence).

CDR3 bases: TGTGCCAGCAGCGTAGGAGCCGAGTACGAGCAGTACTTC. Its translation: CASSVGAEYEQYF. The chain employs TRBV9 and TRBJ2-7; unclear D gene. CDR1 and CDR2 from the germline V gene are SGDLS and YYNGEE. This CDR3 has 13 residues. Between the trimmed V and J ends, which lost 0 bases and 4 bases, there was a span of 8 bases.

In its sample, this clonotype was seen many times. J is TRBJ2-5 and V is TRBV5-1; the D gene is possibly TRBD2 (5 bases). The germline V gene encodes CDR1 SGHRS and CDR2 YFSETQ. The CDR3 loop spans 16 amino acids. V was clipped by 2 bases and J by 0 bases, with 14 bases between them. CDR3 DNA: TGCGCCAGCAGCTTAAGCGGCGGAAAGTACCAAGAGACCCAGTACTTC. Its protein is CASSLSGGKYQETQYF. The variable domain in full, with the rest retrieved from reference TRBV5-1 and TRBJ2-5, is KAGVTQTPRYLIKTRGQQVTLSCSPISGHRSVSWYQQTPGQGLQFLFEYFSETQRNKGNFPGRFSGRQFSNSRSEMNVSTLELGDSALYLCASSLSGGKYQETQYFGPGTRLLVL.

With respect to this clonotype: Since a much larger clone is just one base distant, this may be a read error. This chain connects TRBV20-1 to TRBJ2-3; possibly TRBD2 for D (5 bases). The CDR3 contains 17 residues. The germline V gene encodes CDR1 DFQATT and CDR2 SNEGSKA (reference sequence). Trimming left V 3 bases short and J 5 bases short, with 24 bases between. The CDR3 nucleotides read TGCAGTGCTAGTAGGGCGAGGGATCACGCCGGGAAAGATACGCAGTATTTT. Protein sequence: CSASRARDHAGKDTQYF.

Only a few counts were recorded for this clonotype. V gene TRBV7-9 combines with J gene TRBJ2-3, with TRBD2 as a possible D gene (5 bases). This CDR3 is 14 amino acids long. Germline V CDR1 and CDR2: SEHNR, FQNEAQ (reference sequence). V was pared by 5 bases and J by 2 bases, with 11 bases between. The CDR3 DNA follows: TGTGCCAGCAGCCCCGACTACCTCACAGATACGCAGTATTTT. This encodes CASSPDYLTDTQYF.

This clonotype was counted only a few times. The chain employs TRBV5-5 and TRBJ1-3; no clear D gene. The CDR3 is 14 residues long. Trimming left V 6 bases short and J 3 bases short, with 13 bases between. Germline assignment: CDR1 SGHKS and CDR2 YYEKEE (reference sequence). The CDR3 region is CASTDNFIGNTIYF. In nucleotides, the CDR3 is TGTGCCAGCACCGACAATTTTATTGGAAACACCATATATTTT.